This TCR beta chain was recorded in a study of blood T cells in healthy people across ages. This clonotype was detected a few times. The CDR3 has 13 residues. The germline V gene encodes CDR1 MNHEY and CDR2 SVGAGI. The V end was cut by 6 bases, the J end by 4 bases, with 13 bases between. Through a sample-barcoded 5' primer and a J-beta primer mix, a second PCR was run for roughly 7 to 12 cycles. TCRdb independently ran MiXCR on the 5' RACE reads; one entry per CDR3 protein. Among around 1,900,000 distinct CDR3 sequences listed, about two fifths were seen once. This TCR was recovered from a human donor in good health. Sequenced input: blood. The chain carries TRBV6-5 and TRBJ2-7, with D possibly TRBD2 on 5 matching bases. The CDR3: CASRLREGYEQYF. CDR3 coding DNA: TGTGCCAGCAGGCTAAGAGAGGGATACGAGCAGTACTTC.